This is a list of T cell receptor beta chains from one sample in a study of blood T cells in healthy people across ages. MiXCR, applied by TCRdb to the 5' RACE reads, yields one record per CDR3 protein. Here the sample spans 1.8 million or so distinct CDR3 sequences, about two fifths being singletons. Material: blood. Receptors originate from a human donor in good health. The CDR3 runs from the conserved cysteine through the conserved F or W. The D gene is left open where the match is weak. The listing skips clone size in some rows; elsewhere it reads once, few, many or a size class.

d_call | clone_size | j_call | v_call | cdr3_nt | cdr3_aa
TRBD1 | many | TRBJ1-4 | TRBV10-3 | TGTGCCATCAGTGAGTCGATCGCAGGACAGGGGAAAAATGAAAAACTGTTTTTT | CAISESIAGQGKNEKLFF
TRBD1 | - | TRBJ1-4 | TRBV18 | TGTGCCAGCTCACGGGACAGAAAGACAACTAATGAAAAACTGTTTTTT | CASSRDRKTTNEKLFF
- | few | TRBJ2-1 | TRBV11-2 | TGTGCCAGCAGTCTCCTGGTGGCCCAATACAATGAGCAGTTCTTC | CASSLLVAQYNEQFF
- | - | TRBJ1-2 | TRBV30 | TGTGCCTGGAGCGGCACCGGTCTCTATGGCTACACCTTC | CAWSGTGLYGYTF
- | - | TRBJ2-7 | TRBV7-2 | TGTGCCAGCAGCTTAACCGGGACATACCACGAGCAGTACTTC | CASSLTGTYHEQYF
- | few | TRBJ2-7 | TRBV7-2 | TGTGCCAGCAGCTGGGGGTCCACAGAGCAGTACTTC | CASSWGSTEQYF
- | - | TRBJ1-6 | TRBV28 | TGTGCCAGCAGTTCACCGGCCTCAAATAATTCACCCCTCCACTTT | CASSSPASNNSPLHF
TRBD1 | few | TRBJ2-1 | TRBV6-1 | TGTGCCAGCAGGCCGGGACAGGTCAACAGCAATGAGCAGTTCTTC | CASRPGQVNSNEQFF
- | - | TRBJ2-3 | TRBV10-3 | TGTGCCATCAGGCCACCTCCCGGGACAACTAGCACAGATACGCAGTATTTT | CAIRPPPGTTSTDTQYF
- | - | TRBJ2-7 | TRBV9 | TGTGCCAGCACGAAAGGGGTGGGGACGGGCTACGAGCAGTACTTC | CASTKGVGTGYEQYF
- | - | TRBJ2-5 | TRBV7-2 | TGTGCCAGCAGCCCACGGGGGGCGCGGACGGAGACCCAGTACTTC | CASSPRGARTETQYF
- | - | TRBJ1-1 | TRBV20-1 | TGCAGTGCCCCAGGACGGGAAGCTTTCTTT | CSAPGREAFF
- | - | TRBJ2-1 | TRBV29-1 | TGCAGCGTTGAAAGTGAGGTGAGCTCCTACAATGAGCAGTTCTTC | CSVESEVSSYNEQFF
- | few | TRBJ1-1 | TRBV19 | TGTGCCAGTAGTATACGCCGCGAAACAAATGAAGCTTTCTTT | CASSIRRETNEAFF
- | few | TRBJ1-6 | TRBV6-5 | TGTGCCAGCAGTTTTTCCGGAGAGCCATCACCCCTCCACTTT | CASSFSGEPSPLHF
- | - | TRBJ1-2 | TRBV9 | TGTGCCAGCAGCGTAGATAGGTGGGAGAAGGGGGGCGGCTACACCTTC | CASSVDRWEKGGGYTF
TRBD1 | once | TRBJ2-1 | TRBV2 | TGTGCCAGCAGACTCGGACAGGCTTCGTACTACGAGCAGTTCTTC | CASRLGQASYYEQFF
- | - | TRBJ2-7 | TRBV4-3 | TGCGCCAGCAGCCATCACGAAGGGGCAAACTACGAGCAGTACTTC | CASSHHEGANYEQYF
TRBD1 | - | TRBJ1-2 | TRBV7-2 | TGTGCCAGCAGCTTAGCGGGGGGACAGCTCTATGGCTACACCTTC | CASSLAGGQLYGYTF
TRBD2 | many | TRBJ2-5 | TRBV5-1 | TGCGCCAGCAGCCCCGCGGGGGATTACCAAGAGACCCAGTACTTC | CASSPAGDYQETQYF
- | - | TRBJ1-2 | TRBV12-3/TRBV12-4 | TGTGCCAGCAGTCCTCAACTGGGCACTTACTATGGCTACACCTTC | CASSPQLGTYYGYTF
- | - | TRBJ1-5 | TRBV27 | TGTGCCAGCAGTCCCTCGGACCCGGGCAATCAGCCCCAGCATTTT | CASSPSDPGNQPQHF
- | few | TRBJ1-2 | TRBV6-5 | TGTGCCAGCAGTTACAGGGCCGGCTATGGCTACACCTTC | CASSYRAGYGYTF
TRBD1 | few | TRBJ1-2 | TRBV27 | TGTGCCAGCAGTTTACGTCCGGGACAGGGTTCTAACTATGGCTACACCTTC | CASSLRPGQGSNYGYTF
TRBD1 | once | TRBJ2-7 | TRBV2 | TGTGCCAGCAGTATGGACAGGGTTAGTGACGAGCAGTACTTC | CASSMDRVSDEQYF
- | - | TRBJ2-7 | TRBV4-1 | TGCGCCAGCAGCCCAGAAGAGTATCGGGAGCAGTACTTC | CASSPEEYREQYF
TRBD2 | - | TRBJ2-5 | TRBV7-2 | TGTGCCAGCAGCTTACAGACTAGCGGCGGTCAGGGCTATGAGCAGTACTTC | CASSLQTSGGQGYEQYF
- | - | TRBJ2-5 | TRBV24-1 | TGTGCCACCTCCCCCCAGGGGCTGGAGACCCAGTACTTC | CATSPQGLETQYF
TRBD1 | many | TRBJ2-3 | TRBV29-1 | TGCAGCGTGCGGACAGGGAGCACAGATACGCAGTATTTT | CSVRTGSTDTQYF
TRBD1 | few | TRBJ1-5 | TRBV6-6 | TGTGCCAGCAGGTCCGGGACAGGGGGCCGCAATCAGCCCCAGCATTTT | CASRSGTGGRNQPQHF
- | few | TRBJ2-5 | TRBV7-8 | TGTGCCAGCAGCAAAAATGGGGGAGGAGAGACCCAGTACTTC | CASSKNGGGETQYF
TRBD2 | - | TRBJ2-3 | TRBV7-2 | TGTGCCAGCAGCTTAGGGTTCGCGGGGGGAACAGATACGCAGTATTTT | CASSLGFAGGTDTQYF
TRBD1 | few | TRBJ2-1 | TRBV9 | TGTGCCAGCAGCCCCCGGGGACAGGACCCGTACAATGAGCAGTTCTTC | CASSPRGQDPYNEQFF
- | - | TRBJ2-2 | TRBV6-5 | TGTGCCAGCAGCCATGACAAGGCCGGGGAGCTGTTTTTT | CASSHDKAGELFF
- | few | TRBJ2-7 | TRBV2 | TGTGCCAGCAGTGAAGGGTTTAGCTTCTACGAGCAGTACTTC | CASSEGFSFYEQYF
- | once | TRBJ2-3 | TRBV7-2 | TGTGCCAGCAGCTTAGACTTCTCTTTCACAGATACGCAGTATTTT | CASSLDFSFTDTQYF
- | - | TRBJ2-7 | TRBV20-1 | TGCAGTGCTGCCCGACAGGTCACCTACGAGCAGTACTTC | CSAARQVTYEQYF
TRBD1 | - | TRBJ2-7 | TRBV7-9 | TGTGCCAGCAGTTCCACGGACAGGGGCCCTACGGGTGAGCAGTACTTC | CASSSTDRGPTGEQYF
- | - | TRBJ1-1 | TRBV9 | TGTGCCAGCAAAGGTCCCATCCTGAACACTGAAGCTTTCTTT | CASKGPILNTEAFF
- | once | TRBJ1-1 | TRBV12-3/TRBV12-4 | TGTGCCACCCGAAGGTGGGGAACTGAAGCTTTCTTT | CATRRWGTEAFF
TRBD1 | - | TRBJ2-7 | TRBV9 | TGTGCCAGCAGCTCAAATGCCGGGACAGGGCACTACGAGCAGTACTTC | CASSSNAGTGHYEQYF
- | few | TRBJ2-1 | TRBV7-3 | TGTGCCAGCAGCTTGATATTGGGGCATGAGCAGTTCTTC | CASSLILGHEQFF
- | - | TRBJ2-5 | TRBV11-1 | TGTGCCAGCAGCCGGACAGTCGTCGGGGCGACCCAGTACTTC | CASSRTVVGATQYF
TRBD1 | - | TRBJ2-3 | TRBV13 | TGTGCCAGCAGTACGGACAGGTTTAGCACAGATACGCAGTATTTT | CASSTDRFSTDTQYF
- | - | TRBJ1-2 | TRBV20-1 | TGCAGTGCTAGTTTGGGGGAGGATTACTATGGCTACACCTTC | CSASLGEDYYGYTF
TRBD1 | few | TRBJ1-1 | TRBV4-3 | TGCGCCAGCAACCCCCACAGGGGGCGCGGAGCTTTCTTT | CASNPHRGRGAFF
- | - | TRBJ2-1 | TRBV29-1 | TGCAGCGTATCCGGGACCCTTATGAATGAGCAGTTCTTC | CSVSGTLMNEQFF
- | once | TRBJ2-1 | TRBV7-7 | TGTGCTAGCAGCCCCGGAGACTACACTGAGCAGTTCTTC | CASSPGDYTEQFF
- | - | TRBJ1-2 | TRBV7-2 | TGTACCAGCAGCTCAAGGGACCAACGGGGCTACACCTTC | CTSSSRDQRGYTF
- | - | TRBJ1-1 | TRBV7-2 | TGTGCCAGCAGCCCGCGGCCAGGGGCCGCTGAAGCTTTCTTT | CASSPRPGAAEAFF